The next 20 T cell receptor beta chains were all read from a single sample in a study of blood T cell repertoires in COVID-19. Libraries were prepared by immunoSEQ multiplex PCR; TCRdb keeps only in-frame clonotypes and omits some of them. The table records nearly 400,000 clones, roughly nine tenths of them present only once. Sequenced sample: PBMCs or T cells enriched from blood (not recorded which). The receptors here all came from a woman younger than 45 who had recovered from COVID-19.

The chain links TRBV10-2 to TRBJ2-2, with TRBD1 matching 7 bases. Germline CDR1 reads WSHSY; CDR2 reads SAAADI. V gave up 7 bases and J gave up 4 bases; unmatched junction bases: 18. CDR3 length: 18 amino acids. The CDR3 DNA reads as TGCGCCAGCACTAAATGGACAGGCCTCTCTACGACCACCGGGGAGCTGTTTTTT. Its translation: CASTKWTGLSTTTGELFF.

This CDR3 is CASSNRDRGGTDTQYF. The CDR3 DNA is TGTGCCAGTAGTAACCGGGACAGGGGTGGCACAGATACGCAGTATTTT. V is TRBV19 and J is TRBJ2-3, with 10 bases lining up with TRBD1. CDR1 LNHDA and CDR2 SQIVND come from the germline V gene (reference sequence). This CDR3 region has 16 residues. The V gene end was trimmed by 4 bases and the J gene end by 1 base; junction bases not matched to a gene: 5. Drawing the rest from reference TRBV19 and TRBJ2-3, the complete variable domain is DGGITQSPKYLFRKEGQNVTLSCEQNLNHDAMYWYRQDPGQGLRLIYYSQIVNDFQKGDIAEGYSVSREKKESFPLTVTSAQKNPTAFYLCASSNRDRGGTDTQYFGPGTRLTVL.

The chain links TRBV7-6 to TRBJ2-2; TRBD2 agrees at 13 bases. V lost 0 bases and J lost 3; bases outside the gene matches: 7. The CDR3 runs 19 residues. Germline V gives CDR1 SGHVS, CDR2 FNYEAQ. The CDR3 DNA sequence: TGTGCCAGCAGCTTAGCGTCGACTAGCGGGAGGAGGGACACCGGGGAGCTGTTTTTT. As protein: CASSLASTSGRRDTGELFF.

The rearrangement links TRBV27 to TRBJ2-7, with 7 bases aligning to TRBD1. This CDR3 is 16 amino acids long. Germline V CDR1 and CDR2: MNHEY, SMNVEV (reference sequence). The junction had 13 bases not matched to a gene; V was cut back by 4 bases and J by 4 bases. The CDR3 loop is CASSSPYTTGTYEQYF. The CDR3 DNA reads as TGTGCCAGCAGTTCCCCATACACGACAGGGACGTACGAGCAGTACTTC.

The chain recombines TRBV7-2 with TRBJ2-2, with 10 bases that match TRBD1. The CDR3 has 17 amino acids. V was clipped by 1 base and J by 5 bases; unmatched bases: 7. CDR1 is SGHTA, CDR2 FQGNSA, per germline. In DNA, the CDR3 is TGTGCCAGCAGCTTAGGAAGCGGACAGGGGGAAACCGGGGAGCTGTTTTTT. Translated: CASSLGSGQGETGELFF.

This chain connects TRBV7-2 to TRBJ2-7, with D possibly matching TRBD1 (5 bases). The CDR3 is made up of 15 amino acids. The germline V gene has CDR1 SGHTA and CDR2 FQGNSA. Trimming took 0 bases from V and 6 from J, leaving 15 bases between them. The CDR3 loop reads CASSLALGVTSEQYF. For the CDR3, the DNA is TGTGCCAGCAGCTTAGCGCTAGGGGTGACATCCGAGCAGTACTTC.

The gene calls are TRBV18 and TRBJ1-2; 7 bases are shared with TRBD1. The CDR3 is made up of 15 amino acids. Germline V lookup: CDR1 KGHSH, CDR2 LQKENI. V gave up 3 bases and J gave up 0 bases; unmatched junction bases: 4. CDR3 nucleotides: TGTGCCAGCTCACCGGGACAGTCTCCTAACTATGGCTACACCTTC. It specifies CASSPGQSPNYGYTF.

The chain is built from TRBV27 and TRBJ2-1; TRBD2 might be the D (6 bases). V shed 6 bases and J shed 9 bases, with 12 bases lying between them. The germline V gene encodes CDR1 MNHEY and CDR2 SMNVEV (reference sequence). CDR3 length equals 12 residues. The CDR3 coding sequence is TGTGCCAGCAGACTAGGAGGGAGTGAGCAGTTCTTC. Its translation is CASRLGGSEQFF.

CDR3 amino acids: CAWRRPVGALWNEQYF. The CDR3 DNA reads TGTGCCTGGAGACGACCGGTGGGGGCCCTTTGGAACGAGCAGTACTTC. J is TRBJ2-7 and V is TRBV30, with a weak D call TRBD1 (6 bases). CDR1 GTSNPN and CDR2 SVGIG come from the germline V gene (reference sequence). Trimming cost V 3 bases and J 5 bases, with 23 bases left between them. CDR3 size: 16 residues.

This rearrangement joins TRBV6-5 to TRBJ1-2, with a possible D match to TRBD1 (5 bases). From germline, CDR1 is MNHEY and CDR2 SVGAGI. This CDR3 is 14 amino acids long. Trimming left V 2 bases short and J 4 bases short, with 11 bases between. CDR3 DNA: TGTGCCAGCAGTTACGGGGCCCGGGCCTATGGCTACACCTTC. Its translation: CASSYGARAYGYTF.

The chain couples TRBV12-3 or TRBV12-4 to TRBJ1-1; D is ambiguous. The CDR3 runs to 10 residues. Trimming removed 5 bases from V and 6 bases from J, with 4 bases in between. The CDR3 protein is CASSVSEAFF. In nucleotides, the CDR3 is TGTGCCAGCAGTGTCTCTGAAGCTTTCTTT.

The rearrangement links TRBV28 to TRBJ2-2; D is perhaps TRBD2 (5 bases). The CDR3 is 15 residues long. Germline V gene lookup returns CDR1 MDHEN and CDR2 SYDVKM. V lost 7 bases and J 4 bases, leaving 16 bases between the germline ends. CDR3 amino acids: CASTPGGHTTGELFF. As DNA, the CDR3 is TGTGCCAGCACCCCTGGCGGGCATACCACCGGGGAGCTGTTTTTT.

The chain uses TRBV6-5 and TRBJ1-4; perhaps TRBD1 as D (6 bases). V was shortened by 2 bases and J by 5 bases, with 9 bases between the two germline ends. The CDR3 is 14 residues long. Germline V gene sequence: CDR1 MNHEY, CDR2 SVGAGI. CDR3 in DNA: TGTGCCAGCAGTTACAGGCAGGGGAATGAAAAACTGTTTTTT. Its protein is CASSYRQGNEKLFF.

The gene calls are TRBV7-9 and TRBJ2-2, with 7 bases matching TRBD1. After removal of 3 bases from V and 4 bases from J, the junction contained 11 bases not matched to a gene. CDR1 and CDR2 (germline): SEHNR, FQNEAQ (reference sequence). The CDR3 runs 17 residues. The CDR3 DNA reads as TGTGCCAGCAGCTTCCTCGGTACAGGGGTGGGCACCGGGGAGCTGTTTTTT. Its translation is CASSFLGTGVGTGELFF.

The CDR3 bases are TGTGCCAGCAGCCCTGACAGGACGTCCGGGGAGCTGTTTTTT. As protein: CASSPDRTSGELFF. This chain connects TRBV7-3 to TRBJ2-2; maybe TRBD1 (6 bases). CDR1 and CDR2 (germline): SGHTA, FQGTGA. V was shortened by 5 bases and J by 6 bases, with 13 bases between the two germline ends. The CDR3 length is 14 residues.

This sequence joins TRBV10-3 and TRBJ1-1; D remains ambiguous. Germline lookup yields CDR1 ENHRY and CDR2 SYGVKD. V shed 1 base and J shed 0 bases, with 15 bases lying between them. The CDR3 sequence is 17 residues long. The CDR3 nucleotides are TGTGCCATCAGTGAGTATGGGTCAGGACTCATGAACACTGAAGCTTTCTTT. This codes for CAISEYGSGLMNTEAFF.

J is TRBJ1-2 and V is TRBV5-6; D is uncertain. Germline values: CDR1 SGHDT, CDR2 YYEEEE. Between the trimmed V and J ends, which lost 4 bases and 4 bases, there was a span of 11 bases. CDR3 length equals 13 residues. For the CDR3, the DNA is TGTGCCAGCAGCGAGGGAACCCTCTATGGCTACACCTTC. It yields the protein CASSEGTLYGYTF.

The chain has TRBV21-1 and TRBJ2-2; the DNA was not used to check the table's D call, TRBD1. TRBV21-1 is reported as a pseudogene. The CDR3 is 15 amino acids. The CDR3 DNA follows: TGTGCCAGCGGCCGGACAGGGGGCAACACCGGGGAGCTGTTTTTT. Translated, it gives CASGRTGGNTGELFF.

The chain joins TRBV12-3 or TRBV12-4 to TRBJ1-2, with 7 bases lining up with TRBD1. The CDR3 contains 13 residues. V was clipped by 5 bases and J by 2 bases; unmatched bases: 2. The CDR3 sequence is CASSPTGNYGYTF. The DNA for the CDR3 is TGTGCCAGCAGTCCGACAGGGAACTATGGCTACACCTTC.

This sequence joins TRBV11-2 and TRBJ2-1, with 7 bases aligning to TRBD1. J lost 3 bases, V lost 4 bases, and 12 bases had no gene match. Germline V gives CDR1 SGHAT, CDR2 FQNNGV. This CDR3 has 17 amino acids. DNA for the CDR3: TGTGCCAGCAGCTCGCGGAGACAGGGAAACCTCTACAATGAGCAGTTCTTC. Protein sequence: CASSSRRQGNLYNEQFF.